This TCR beta chain was captured in a study of technical replicates of blood from four donors. V dropped 0 bases and J dropped 6 bases, with 24 bases sitting between them. Looked up from germline, CDR1 is SGHVS and CDR2 is FQNEAQ. There are 18 residues in the CDR3. Only in-frame clones appear in the TCRdb table, and some are missing; sequencing was by immunoSEQ multiplex PCR. The sample lists approximately 100,000 clones, just over 95% occurring once. Sequencing was carried out using T cells isolated from PBMCs. This TCR was recovered from a human donor in good health. The J gene is TRBJ2-7, the V gene TRBV7-8; D possibly corresponds to TRBD2 (5 bases). CDR3 nucleotide sequence: TGTGCCAGCAGCTTAGCGAGTAAGTGGAGAAACCCGGCGGGCGAGCAGTACTTC. It is translated as CASSLASKWRNPAGEQYF.